This T cell receptor (beta chain) came from a study of T cell repertoires in cytomegalovirus infection (dated by TCRdb to about 2019). Describing the broader study: Donor HLA type was relevant to the analysis, because carriage of CMV infection together with the matching HLA type was indicated by public TCR beta signatures. The study at large found these results: In the ex vivo response, HLA-C-restricted CMV-specific TCR beta clonotypes were dominant, and in two of eight donors the single most frequent clonotype came from this HLA-C-restricted group. Carriers of CMV infection plus the relevant HLA type were discriminated by the cumulative frequency of public TCR beta family members in the study cohort and in an independent approximately 360-donor cohort.

Its CDR3 holds 14 amino acids, cysteine through phenylalanine. Only CDR3 DNA remains: 42 bases, in frame from the first base. CDR1 and CDR2 are drawn from the germline V gene: SGHVS, FNYEAQ. V sheds 6 bases and J sheds 9 bases, leaving 15 bases between their ends. Sequencing was performed on an Illumina HiSeq 1500. TCRdb trimmed public reads at Q25 via fastp, called clones via MiXCR and kept in-frame beta chains. Each entry is one CDR3 protein sequence, shown with its most common DNA and genes. Counted in this sample were 55,000 to 70,000 distinct CDR3 sequences; 33% of them appeared once. Just under 70% of the sample belongs to the ten largest clones. As to this clonotype: No cognate antigen has been identified for it. Per-nucleotide qualities are absent, and no much larger clonotype sits a single base away.

The chain links TRBV7-6 with TRBJ1-6, with the D gene not confidently named. Material: PBMCs, sequenced either directly or after in vitro stimulation (not recorded which). This TCR came from a human donor in good health (CMV status not recorded). Some clones in this sample may be carry-over from other donors' samples. The bases are TGTGCCAGCAGTTCGGGCCCCACGGGTTCACCCCTCCACTTT. Its protein product is CASSSGPTGSPLHF.